A single sample gave rise to the 17 T cell receptor beta chains below, sequenced in a study of blood T cell repertoires in COVID-19. The assay was immunoSEQ multiplex PCR, and TCRdb's table has in-frame clones only and misses some. There are about 280,000 clones in the sample; roughly 80% occur only once, and 5% lies in the top ten. Sequencing was done on a sample of PBMCs or T cells enriched from blood (not recorded which). These TCRs come from a man between 35 and 55 years old who had been exposed to COVID-19.

The rearrangement joins TRBV2 to TRBJ2-7; TRBD1 matches 10 bases. Germline values: CDR1 SNHLY, CDR2 FYNNEI. Losses at the gene ends were 6 bases for V and 6 bases for J; bases not matched to a gene: 5. This CDR3 region has 13 residues. CDR3 DNA: TGTGCCAGCAGGCGGGACAGGGGCGGCGAGCAGTACTTC. Protein: CASRRDRGGEQYF.

V and J are TRBV11-3 and TRBJ1-3; D remains ambiguous. Per the germline V gene, CDR1 is SGHNT and CDR2 is YENEEA. This CDR3 has 16 amino acids. V gave up 3 bases and J gave up 4 bases, with 16 bases separating them. CDR3 in amino acids: CASSFRGSTRGNTIYF. CDR3 nucleotide sequence: TGTGCCAGCAGCTTCCGTGGCAGCACGAGGGGAAACACCATATATTTT.

The chain combines TRBV14 with TRBJ2-3, with D unclear. The CDR3 contains 16 residues. Looked up from germline, CDR1 is SGHDN and CDR2 is FVKESK. V dropped 4 bases and J dropped 1 base, with 15 bases sitting between them. CDR3 region: CASSLGLRPRTDTQYF. The CDR3 DNA reads TGTGCCAGCAGCCTCGGCCTGAGGCCGCGCACAGATACGCAGTATTTT.

This chain connects TRBV30 to TRBJ1-6, with D unresolved. Germline V gives CDR1 GTSNPN, CDR2 SVGIG (reference sequence). CDR3 length: 17 amino acids. V lost 4 bases and J 7 bases, leaving 23 bases between the germline ends. CDR3 DNA sequence: TGTGCCTGGACCTCTCCCGGCGGCCTCCTCAAAAATTCACCCCTCCACTTT. Amino acids: CAWTSPGGLLKNSPLHF.

This chain uses TRBV2 with TRBJ2-7, with TRBD1 identical over 8 bases. The CDR3 has 14 amino acids. Germline loops: CDR1 SNHLY, CDR2 FYNNEI. Germline trimming cut 4 bases from V and 6 bases from J; bases unmatched to any gene: 8. The CDR3, as DNA: TGTGCCAGCAGTGGAGGCTATACAGGGGGCGAGCAGTACTTC. This encodes CASSGGYTGGEQYF.

The V call is TRBV18, the J call TRBJ1-5; D remains unclear. The CDR3 is 15 residues long. Looked up from germline, CDR1 is KGHSH and CDR2 is LQKENI. The V end was cut by 3 bases, the J end by 7 bases, with 16 bases between. CDR3 DNA: TGTGCCAGCTCACCGGACGGAGGATTGCGCCAGCCCCAGCATTTT. Translated, it gives CASSPDGGLRQPQHF.

This chain uses TRBV30 with TRBJ1-4; 8 bases fit TRBD1. After removal of 2 bases from V and 8 bases from J, the junction contained 7 bases not matched to a gene. From germline, CDR1 is GTSNPN and CDR2 SVGIG (reference sequence). The CDR3 has 14 residues. The CDR3 spells CAWSLQGAGEKLFF. The CDR3 DNA reads TGTGCCTGGAGTCTCCAGGGGGCTGGCGAAAAACTGTTTTTT. Full variable domain (rest looked up from reference TRBV30 and TRBJ1-4): SQTIHQWPATLVQPVGSPLSLECTVEGTSNPNLYWYRQAAGRGLQLLFYSVGIGQISSEVPQNLSASRPQDRQFILSSKKLLLSDSGFYLCAWSLQGAGEKLFFGSGTQLSVL.

This clone was seen just once. The CDR3 nucleotides read TGCGCCAGCAGTCCAGGGTCTAATCAGCCCCAGCATTTT. It yields the protein CASSPGSNQPQHF. The chain recombines TRBV5-1 with TRBJ1-5; possibly TRBD1 for D (5 bases). The CDR3 totals 13 residues. Germline V lookup: CDR1 SGHRS, CDR2 YFSETQ. Trimming cost V 5 bases and J 4 bases, with 10 bases left between them.

This clone was seen only a few times. The genes are TRBV5-6 and TRBJ1-6, with TRBD1 matching over 8 bases. J was trimmed by 7 bases and V by 5 bases; bases with no gene match: 5. The CDR3 length is 14 residues. The germline CDR1 and CDR2 sequences are SGHDT and YYEEEE. The CDR3: CASSNRDRNSPLHF. The CDR3 DNA follows: TGTGCCAGCAGTAACCGGGACAGGAATTCACCCCTCCACTTT.

CDR3 region: CASSEARGTLLPKPYEQYF. The CDR3 DNA follows: TGTGCCAGCAGTGAAGCGCGAGGCACCTTACTGCCTAAACCCTACGAGCAGTACTTC. The chain employs TRBV6-1 and TRBJ2-7; D remains unclear. This CDR3 spans 19 amino acids. Germline assignment: CDR1 MNHNS and CDR2 SASEGT. The V end lost 0 bases, the J end lost 2 bases, and 23 bases lay between the germline ends.

The chain links TRBV30 to TRBJ1-6; D is ambiguous. The germline V gene encodes CDR1 GTSNPN and CDR2 SVGIG (reference sequence). This CDR3 has 13 amino acids. The germline V and J ends were trimmed by 5 bases and 7 bases, with 12 bases remaining between them. The CDR3 loop is CAWGASSNSPLHF. The DNA for the CDR3 is TGTGCCTGGGGTGCGTCCTCCAATTCACCCCTCCACTTT.

This clone appeared a single time. The rearrangement uses TRBV24-1 and TRBJ2-7; 10 bases map to TRBD2. In germline, CDR1 is KGHDR, CDR2 SFDVKD. The CDR3 has 15 residues. J was trimmed by 3 bases and V by 4 bases; bases with no gene match: 5. As DNA, the CDR3 is TGTGCCACCAGTGAACCGTCTAGCGGGAGCTACGAGCAGTACTTC. Translated: CATSEPSSGSYEQYF.

This clone has a handful of counts. The chain couples TRBV27 to TRBJ1-3; TRBD1 matches at 7 bases. CDR1 and CDR2 (germline): MNHEY, SMNVEV (reference sequence). This CDR3 is built from 16 residues. Unmatched junction bases numbered 8, after V lost 4 bases and J lost 2 bases. CDR3 bases: TGTGCCAGCAGTTCGGATCTTGGGACAGCTGGAAACACCATATATTTT. Its translation is CASSSDLGTAGNTIYF.

V is TRBV10-3 and J is TRBJ1-1; D perhaps matches TRBD1 (6 bases). CDR1 and CDR2 (germline): ENHRY, SYGVKD. The CDR3 loop spans 16 amino acids. V lost 5 bases and J 5 bases, leaving 21 bases between the germline ends. CDR3 bases: TGTGCCATCAGTAGCTTGGCCGCAAGCACAGGGACTGAAGCTTTCTTT. Translating it yields CAISSLAASTGTEAFF.

This clone has only one observation. The chain uses TRBV20-1 and TRBJ2-2; D ambiguous. The CDR3 is made up of 11 amino acids. The germline V and J ends were trimmed by 6 bases and 8 bases, with 10 bases remaining between them. CDR1 DFQATT and CDR2 SNEGSKA come from the germline V gene (reference sequence). The CDR3 reads CSALQYGELFF. The CDR3 nucleotides read TGCAGTGCCCTCCAGTATGGGGAGCTGTTTTTT.

This clone was seen only a few times. The chain recombines TRBV12-2 with TRBJ2-2; TRBD2, as called in the table, went unchecked against the DNA. TRBV12-2 is a pseudogene locus. The CDR3 loop spans 19 amino acids. The CDR3 nucleotides read TGTGCAAGTCGTACCCTCCTCCCCTGGGTGGGAGGTGGTAGGCGGGAGCTGTTTTTT. Amino acids: CASRTLLPWVGGGRRELFF.

This chain uses TRBV21-1 with TRBJ2-7; the table's D call, TRBD1, was not checked against the DNA. TRBV21-1 is tagged as a pseudogene. This CDR3 is 14 amino acids long. The CDR3 is CASSARQGSYEQYF. The CDR3 region has the DNA TGTGCCAGCAGCGCCCGACAGGGGTCCTACGAGCAGTACTTC.